A selection of T cell receptor beta chains follows, all from one sample in a study of blood T cells in healthy people across ages. From the 5' RACE reads, TCRdb called clonotypes with MiXCR, one entry per CDR3 protein. The table has hundreds of thousands of distinct CDR3 sequences, approximately 25% seen once. These data were likewise used in another study, on T cells of mothers and their children.

Sequencing used blood. The receptors originated from a boy younger than 18 in good health. Each CDR3 is given with its conserved first and last residue.

V: TRBV7-3
J: TRBJ2-3
CDR3: CASSLSGGDTDTQYF

V: TRBV28
J: TRBJ2-1
CDR3: CASSSSPKQRVDNEQFF

V: TRBV2
J: TRBJ1-2
CDR3: CASLRENYGYTF

V: TRBV29-1
J: TRBJ1-4
CDR3: CSVRGGGSEKLFF

V: TRBV7-2
J: TRBJ2-7
CDR3: CASSLEPTGSYEQYF

V: TRBV20-1
J: TRBJ2-5
CDR3: CSARDQRGLGETQYF

V: TRBV9
J: TRBJ2-5
CDR3: CASSGTGRQETQYF

V: TRBV7-2
J: TRBJ2-7
CDR3: CASSSQAGKSYEQYF

V: TRBV20-1
J: TRBJ1-2
CDR3: CSASYVIDDGYTF

V: TRBV3-1
J: TRBJ1-2
CDR3: CASSRQRTGLEGGYTF

V: TRBV4-1
J: TRBJ2-1
CDR3: CASSQGGLAGVRSYNEQFF

V: TRBV7-9
J: TRBJ1-1
CDR3: CASSLSTSQGWPEAFF

V: TRBV29-1
J: TRBJ2-3
CDR3: CSHGWSRRATDTQYF

V: TRBV12-3/TRBV12-4
J: TRBJ1-1
CDR3: CASSQPGLNTEAFF

V: TRBV2
J: -
CDR3: CASSLASGLLTYEQFF

V: TRBV7-9
J: TRBJ2-7
CDR3: CASSGGQGRTYEQYF

V: TRBV3-1
J: TRBJ2-4
CDR3: CASSPLKGLGQGRYIQYF

V: TRBV12-3/TRBV12-4
J: TRBJ1-4
CDR3: CATSPANSATNEKLFF

V: TRBV20-1
J: TRBJ2-3
CDR3: CSAQDMDRVDQYF

V: TRBV2
J: TRBJ2-5
CDR3: CASSDRENGETQYF

V: TRBV29-1
J: TRBJ1-4
CDR3: CSAPQGEKLFF

V: TRBV27
J: TRBJ2-1
CDR3: CASTLGGYNEQFF

V: TRBV10-3
J: TRBJ2-3
CDR3: CAISEWGMTDTQYF